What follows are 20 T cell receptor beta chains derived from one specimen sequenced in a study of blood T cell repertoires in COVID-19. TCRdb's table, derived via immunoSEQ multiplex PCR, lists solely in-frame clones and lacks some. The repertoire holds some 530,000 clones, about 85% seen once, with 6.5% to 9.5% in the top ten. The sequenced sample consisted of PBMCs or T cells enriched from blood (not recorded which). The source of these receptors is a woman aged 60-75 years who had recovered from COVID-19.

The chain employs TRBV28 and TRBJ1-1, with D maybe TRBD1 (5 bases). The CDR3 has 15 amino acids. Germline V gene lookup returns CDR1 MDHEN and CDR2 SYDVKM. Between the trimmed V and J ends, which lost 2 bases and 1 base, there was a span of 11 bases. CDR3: CASSLAGLGNTEAFF. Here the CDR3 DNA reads TGTGCCAGCAGTTTAGCGGGGCTTGGGAACACTGAAGCTTTCTTT.

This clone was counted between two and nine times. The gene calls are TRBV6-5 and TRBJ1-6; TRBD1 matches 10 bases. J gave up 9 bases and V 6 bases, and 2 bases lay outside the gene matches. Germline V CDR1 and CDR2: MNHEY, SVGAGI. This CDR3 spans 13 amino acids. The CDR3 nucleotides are TGTGCCAGCAGGGGGACAGGGGTTTCACCCCTCCACTTT. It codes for CASRGTGVSPLHF.

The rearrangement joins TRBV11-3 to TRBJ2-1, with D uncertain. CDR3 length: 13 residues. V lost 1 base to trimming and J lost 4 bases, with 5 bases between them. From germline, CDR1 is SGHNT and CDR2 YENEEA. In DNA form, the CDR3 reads TGTGCCAGCAGCTTAGGGGCTTACAATGAGCAGTTCTTC. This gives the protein CASSLGAYNEQFF.

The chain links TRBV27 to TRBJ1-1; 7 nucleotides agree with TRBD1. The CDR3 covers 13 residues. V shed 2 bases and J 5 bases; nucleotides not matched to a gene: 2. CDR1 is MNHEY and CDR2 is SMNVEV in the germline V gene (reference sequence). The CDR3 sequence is CASSLQGDTEAFF. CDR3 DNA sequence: TGTGCCAGCAGTTTACAGGGGGATACTGAAGCTTTCTTT.

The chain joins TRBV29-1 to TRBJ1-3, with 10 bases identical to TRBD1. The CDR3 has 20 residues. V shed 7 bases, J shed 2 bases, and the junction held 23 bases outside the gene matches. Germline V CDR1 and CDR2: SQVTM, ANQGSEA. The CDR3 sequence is CSEYPGQGLPPTRTGNTIYF. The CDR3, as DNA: TGCAGCGAGTACCCGGGACAGGGGCTACCTCCAACACGTACTGGAAACACCATATATTTT.

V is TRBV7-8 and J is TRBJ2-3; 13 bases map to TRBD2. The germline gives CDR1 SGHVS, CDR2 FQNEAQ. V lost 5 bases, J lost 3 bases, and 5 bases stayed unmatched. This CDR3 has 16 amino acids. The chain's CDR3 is CASSPRTSGGTDTQYF. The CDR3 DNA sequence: TGTGCCAGCAGCCCGCGGACTAGCGGGGGAACAGATACGCAGTATTTT.

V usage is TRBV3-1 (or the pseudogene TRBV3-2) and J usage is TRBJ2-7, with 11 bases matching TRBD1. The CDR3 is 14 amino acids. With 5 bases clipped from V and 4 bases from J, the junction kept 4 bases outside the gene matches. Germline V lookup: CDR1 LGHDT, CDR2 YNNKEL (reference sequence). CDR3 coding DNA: TGTGCCAGCAGCTTAGGACAGGGGGCTTACGAGCAGTACGTC. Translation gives CASSLGQGAYEQYV.

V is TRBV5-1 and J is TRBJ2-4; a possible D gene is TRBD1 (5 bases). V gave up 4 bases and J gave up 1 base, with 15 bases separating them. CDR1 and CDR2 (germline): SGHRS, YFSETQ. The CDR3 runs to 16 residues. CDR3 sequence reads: CASSLLLGAAKNIQYF. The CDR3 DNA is TGCGCCAGCAGCCTACTTTTAGGGGCCGCCAAAAACATTCAGTACTTC.

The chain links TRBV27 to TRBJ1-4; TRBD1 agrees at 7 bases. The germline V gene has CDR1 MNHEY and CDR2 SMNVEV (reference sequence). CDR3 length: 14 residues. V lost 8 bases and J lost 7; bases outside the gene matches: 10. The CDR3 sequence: CASRRLQGGEKLFF. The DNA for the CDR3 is TGTGCCAGCCGGAGGCTGCAGGGGGGTGAAAAACTGTTTTTT.

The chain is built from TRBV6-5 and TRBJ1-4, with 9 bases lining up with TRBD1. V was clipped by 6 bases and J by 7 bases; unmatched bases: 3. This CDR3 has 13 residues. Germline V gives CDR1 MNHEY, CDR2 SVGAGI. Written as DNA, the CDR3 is TGTGCCAGCAGCCCGGACAGGGGTGAAAAACTGTTTTTT. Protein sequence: CASSPDRGEKLFF.

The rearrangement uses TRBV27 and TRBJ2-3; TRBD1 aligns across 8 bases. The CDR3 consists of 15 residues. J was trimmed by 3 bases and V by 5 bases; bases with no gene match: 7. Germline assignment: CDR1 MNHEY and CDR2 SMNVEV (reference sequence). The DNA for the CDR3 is TGTGCCAGCAGTGCGACAGGGGCTTCGACAGATACGCAGTATTTT. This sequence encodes CASSATGASTDTQYF.

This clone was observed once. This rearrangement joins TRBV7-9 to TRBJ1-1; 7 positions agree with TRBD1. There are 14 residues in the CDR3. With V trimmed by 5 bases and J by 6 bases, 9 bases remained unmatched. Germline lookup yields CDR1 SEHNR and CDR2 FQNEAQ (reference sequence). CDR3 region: CASSQQGRDPEAFF. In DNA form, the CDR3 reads TGTGCCAGCAGCCAACAGGGGAGAGACCCTGAAGCTTTCTTT.

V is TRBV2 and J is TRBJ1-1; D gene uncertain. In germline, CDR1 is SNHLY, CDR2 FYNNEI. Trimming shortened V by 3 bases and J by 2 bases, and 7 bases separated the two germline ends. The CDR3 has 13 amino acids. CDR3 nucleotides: TGTGCCAGCAGTGACAAACTTAACACTGAAGCTTTCTTT. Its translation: CASSDKLNTEAFF.

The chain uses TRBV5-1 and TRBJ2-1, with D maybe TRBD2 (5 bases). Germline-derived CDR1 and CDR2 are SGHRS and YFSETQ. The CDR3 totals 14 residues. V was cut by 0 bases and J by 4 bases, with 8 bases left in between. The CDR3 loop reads CASSLGTSYNEQFF. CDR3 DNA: TGCGCCAGCAGCTTGGGGACTTCGTACAATGAGCAGTTCTTC.

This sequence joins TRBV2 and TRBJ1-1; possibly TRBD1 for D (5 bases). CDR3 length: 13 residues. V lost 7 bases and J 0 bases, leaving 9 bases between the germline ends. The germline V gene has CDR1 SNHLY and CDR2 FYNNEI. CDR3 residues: CASKAGMNTEAFF. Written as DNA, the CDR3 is TGTGCCAGCAAAGCAGGGATGAACACTGAAGCTTTCTTT.

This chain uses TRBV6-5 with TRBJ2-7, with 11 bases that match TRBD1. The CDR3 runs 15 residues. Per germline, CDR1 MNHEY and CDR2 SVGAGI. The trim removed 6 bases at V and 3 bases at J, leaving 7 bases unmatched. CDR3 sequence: CASSSSGTGGYEQYV. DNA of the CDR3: TGTGCCAGCAGCTCCTCGGGGACAGGGGGCTACGAGCAGTACGTC.

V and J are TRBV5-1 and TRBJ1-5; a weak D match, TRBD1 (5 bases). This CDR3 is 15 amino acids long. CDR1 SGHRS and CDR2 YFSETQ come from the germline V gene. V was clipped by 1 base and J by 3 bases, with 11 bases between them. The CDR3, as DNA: TGCGCCAGCAGCTTGATCGACAGCTCCAATCAGCCCCAGCATTTT. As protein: CASSLIDSSNQPQHF.

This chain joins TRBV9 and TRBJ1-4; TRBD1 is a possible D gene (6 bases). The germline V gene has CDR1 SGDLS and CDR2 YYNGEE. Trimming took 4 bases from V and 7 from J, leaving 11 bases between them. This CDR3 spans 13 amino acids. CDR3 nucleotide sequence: TGTGCCAGCAGCCCCGGGGGGGCTGAAAAACTGTTTTTT. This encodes CASSPGGAEKLFF.

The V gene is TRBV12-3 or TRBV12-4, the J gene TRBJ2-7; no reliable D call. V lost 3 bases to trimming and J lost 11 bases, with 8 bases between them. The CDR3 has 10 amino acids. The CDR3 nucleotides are TGTGCCAGCAGTTTGGAAGAGGAGTACGTC. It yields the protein CASSLEEEYV.

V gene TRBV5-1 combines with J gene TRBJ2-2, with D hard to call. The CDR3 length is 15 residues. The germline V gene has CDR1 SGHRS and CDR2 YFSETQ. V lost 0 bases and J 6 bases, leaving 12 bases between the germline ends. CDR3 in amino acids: CASSLAVGQPGELFF. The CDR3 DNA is TGCGCCAGCAGCTTGGCCGTTGGGCAGCCCGGGGAGCTGTTTTTT.